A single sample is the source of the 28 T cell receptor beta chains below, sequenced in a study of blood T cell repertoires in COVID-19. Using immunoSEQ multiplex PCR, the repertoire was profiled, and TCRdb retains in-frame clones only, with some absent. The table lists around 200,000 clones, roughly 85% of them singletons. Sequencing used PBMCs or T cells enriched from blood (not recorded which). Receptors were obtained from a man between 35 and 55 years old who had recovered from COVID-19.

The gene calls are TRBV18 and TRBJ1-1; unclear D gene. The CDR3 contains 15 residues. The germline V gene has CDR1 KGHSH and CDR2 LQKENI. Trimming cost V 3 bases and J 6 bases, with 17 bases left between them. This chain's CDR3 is CASSPTRPNTAEAFF. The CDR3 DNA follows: TGTGCCAGCTCACCGACAAGGCCCAACACTGCTGAAGCTTTCTTT. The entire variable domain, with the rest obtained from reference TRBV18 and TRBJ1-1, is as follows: NAGVMQNPRHLVRRRGQEARLRCSPMKGHSHVYWYRQLPEEGLKFMVYLQKENIIDESGMPKERFSAEFPKEGPSILRIQQVVRGDSAAYFCASSPTRPNTAEAFFGQGTRLTVV.

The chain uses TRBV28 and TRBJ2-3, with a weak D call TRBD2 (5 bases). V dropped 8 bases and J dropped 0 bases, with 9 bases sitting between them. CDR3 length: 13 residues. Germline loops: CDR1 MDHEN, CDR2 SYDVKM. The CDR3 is CASVTISTDTQYF. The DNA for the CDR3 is TGTGCCAGCGTGACTATCAGCACAGATACGCAGTATTTT.

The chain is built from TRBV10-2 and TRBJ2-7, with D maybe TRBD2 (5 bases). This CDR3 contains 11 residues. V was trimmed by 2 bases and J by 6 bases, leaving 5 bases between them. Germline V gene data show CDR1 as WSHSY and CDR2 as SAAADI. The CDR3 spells CASSEGGEQYF. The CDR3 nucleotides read TGCGCCAGCAGTGAGGGAGGCGAGCAGTACTTC.

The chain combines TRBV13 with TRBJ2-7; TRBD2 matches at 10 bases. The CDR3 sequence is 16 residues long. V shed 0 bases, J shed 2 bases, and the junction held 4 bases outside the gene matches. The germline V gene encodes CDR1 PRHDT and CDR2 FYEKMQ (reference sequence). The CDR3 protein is CASSLGRLAGAYEQYF. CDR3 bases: TGTGCCAGCAGCTTAGGTCGTCTAGCGGGGGCCTACGAGCAGTACTTC.

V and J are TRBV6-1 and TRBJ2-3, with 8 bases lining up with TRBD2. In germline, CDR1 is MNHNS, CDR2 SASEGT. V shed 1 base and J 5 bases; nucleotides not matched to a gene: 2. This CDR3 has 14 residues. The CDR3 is CASSEGGRLDTQYF. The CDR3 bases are TGTGCCAGCAGTGAAGGCGGGAGGTTAGATACGCAGTATTTT.

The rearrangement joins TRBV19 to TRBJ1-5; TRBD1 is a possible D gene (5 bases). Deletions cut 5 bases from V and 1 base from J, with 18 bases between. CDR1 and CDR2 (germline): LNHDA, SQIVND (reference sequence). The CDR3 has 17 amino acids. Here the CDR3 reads CASSPPPGKESNQPQHF. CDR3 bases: TGTGCCAGTAGTCCCCCCCCAGGGAAGGAAAGCAATCAGCCCCAGCATTTT.

The CDR3 sequence: CASSSGQGYYGYTF. The CDR3 bases are TGTGCCAGCAGTTCGGGACAGGGCTACTATGGCTACACCTTC. The V call is TRBV6-5, the J call TRBJ1-2; 9 bases are a match to TRBD1. Trimming at V came to 4 bases and at J to 3 bases, leaving 3 bases not matched to a gene. The length of the CDR3 is 14 residues. Looked up from germline, CDR1 is MNHEY and CDR2 is SVGAGI.

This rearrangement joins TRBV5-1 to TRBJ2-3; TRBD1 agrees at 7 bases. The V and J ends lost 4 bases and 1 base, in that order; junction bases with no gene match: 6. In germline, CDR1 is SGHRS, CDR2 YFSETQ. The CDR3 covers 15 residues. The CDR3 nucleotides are TGCGCCAGCAGCGAACGACAGGGCGGCACAGATACGCAGTATTTT. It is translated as CASSERQGGTDTQYF.

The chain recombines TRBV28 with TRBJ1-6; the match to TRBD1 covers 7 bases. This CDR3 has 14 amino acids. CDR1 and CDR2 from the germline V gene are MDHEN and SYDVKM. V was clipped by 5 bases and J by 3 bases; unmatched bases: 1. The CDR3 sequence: CASSRTGYNSPLHF. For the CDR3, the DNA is TGTGCCAGCAGTCGGACAGGCTATAATTCACCCCTCCACTTT.

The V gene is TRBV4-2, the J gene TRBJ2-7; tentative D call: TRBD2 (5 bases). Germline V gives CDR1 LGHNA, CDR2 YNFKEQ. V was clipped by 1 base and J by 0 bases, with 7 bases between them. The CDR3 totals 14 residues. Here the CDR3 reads CASSQGGFSYEQYF. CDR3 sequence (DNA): TGTGCCAGCAGCCAAGGAGGGTTCTCCTACGAGCAGTACTTC.

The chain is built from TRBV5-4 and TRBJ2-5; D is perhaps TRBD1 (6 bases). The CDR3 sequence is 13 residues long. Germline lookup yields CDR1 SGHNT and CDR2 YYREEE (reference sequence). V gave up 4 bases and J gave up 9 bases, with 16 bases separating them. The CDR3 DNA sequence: TGTGCCAGCAGCCCAGACAGGAAATCGGCCCAGTACTTC. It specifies CASSPDRKSAQYF. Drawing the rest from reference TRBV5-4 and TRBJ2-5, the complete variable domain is ETGVTQSPTHLIKTRGQQVTLRCSSQSGHNTVSWYQQALGQGPQFIFQYYREEENGRGNFPPRFSGLQFPNYSSELNVNALELDDSALYLCASSPDRKSAQYFGPGTRLLVL.

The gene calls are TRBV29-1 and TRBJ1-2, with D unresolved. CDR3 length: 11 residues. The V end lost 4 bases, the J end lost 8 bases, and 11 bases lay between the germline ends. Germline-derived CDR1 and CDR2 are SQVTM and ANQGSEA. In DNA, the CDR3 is TGCAGCGTTGTGGAGCTGCGAGGCTACACCTTC. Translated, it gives CSVVELRGYTF.

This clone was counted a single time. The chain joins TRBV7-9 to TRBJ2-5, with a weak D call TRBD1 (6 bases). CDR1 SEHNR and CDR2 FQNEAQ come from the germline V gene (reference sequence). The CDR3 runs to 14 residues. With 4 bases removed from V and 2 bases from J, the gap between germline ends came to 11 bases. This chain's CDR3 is CASSSDSGQETQYF. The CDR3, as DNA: TGTGCCAGCAGCTCGGACAGTGGACAAGAGACCCAGTACTTC.

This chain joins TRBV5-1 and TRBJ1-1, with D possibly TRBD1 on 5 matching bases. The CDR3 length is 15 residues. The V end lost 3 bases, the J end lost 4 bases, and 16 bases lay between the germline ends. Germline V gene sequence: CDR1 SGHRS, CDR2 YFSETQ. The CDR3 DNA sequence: TGCGCCAGCAGCTCGGGGCGGGGCGGAGGCACTGAAGCTTTCTTT. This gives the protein CASSSGRGGGTEAFF.

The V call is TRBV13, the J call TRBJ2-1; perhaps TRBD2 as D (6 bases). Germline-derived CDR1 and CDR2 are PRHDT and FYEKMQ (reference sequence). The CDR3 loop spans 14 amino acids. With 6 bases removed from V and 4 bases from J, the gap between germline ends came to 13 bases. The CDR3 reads CASRGRGPYNEQFF. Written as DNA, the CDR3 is TGTGCCAGCAGGGGGCGGGGACCGTACAATGAGCAGTTCTTC.

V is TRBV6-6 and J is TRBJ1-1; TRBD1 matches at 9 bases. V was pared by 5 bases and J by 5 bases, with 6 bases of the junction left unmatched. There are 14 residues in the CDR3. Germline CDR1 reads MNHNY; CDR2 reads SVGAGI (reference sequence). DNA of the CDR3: TGTGCCAGCAGTCTTGGACAGGGGTTTACTGAAGCTTTCTTT. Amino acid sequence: CASSLGQGFTEAFF.

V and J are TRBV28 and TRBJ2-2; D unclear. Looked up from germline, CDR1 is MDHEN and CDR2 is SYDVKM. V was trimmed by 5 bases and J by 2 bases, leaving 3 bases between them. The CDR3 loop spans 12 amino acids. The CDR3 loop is CASSVNTGELFF. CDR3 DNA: TGTGCCAGCAGTGTAAACACCGGGGAGCTGTTTTTT.

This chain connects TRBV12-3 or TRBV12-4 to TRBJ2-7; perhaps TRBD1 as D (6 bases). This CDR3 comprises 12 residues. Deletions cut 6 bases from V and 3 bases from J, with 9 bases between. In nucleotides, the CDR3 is TGTGCCAGCAGCTACAGGGTCTACGAGCAGTACTTC. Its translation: CASSYRVYEQYF.

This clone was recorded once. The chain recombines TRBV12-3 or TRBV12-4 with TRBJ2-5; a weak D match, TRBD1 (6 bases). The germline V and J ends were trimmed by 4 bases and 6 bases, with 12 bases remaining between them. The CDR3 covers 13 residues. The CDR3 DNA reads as TGTGCCAGCAGTTCCGACAGGTTGAAGACCCAGTACTTC. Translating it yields CASSSDRLKTQYF.

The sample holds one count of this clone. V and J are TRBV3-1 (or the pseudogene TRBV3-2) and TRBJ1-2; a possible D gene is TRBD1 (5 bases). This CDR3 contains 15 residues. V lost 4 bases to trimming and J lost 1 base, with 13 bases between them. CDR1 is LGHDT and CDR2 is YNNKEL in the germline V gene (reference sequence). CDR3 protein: CASSPRSGFNYGYTF. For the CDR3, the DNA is TGTGCCAGCAGCCCCAGATCAGGGTTTAACTATGGCTACACCTTC.

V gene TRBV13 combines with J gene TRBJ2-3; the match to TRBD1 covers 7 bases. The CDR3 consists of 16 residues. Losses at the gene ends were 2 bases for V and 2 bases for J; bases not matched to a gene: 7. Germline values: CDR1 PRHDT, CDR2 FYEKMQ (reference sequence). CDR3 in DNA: TGTGCCAGCAGCTTAAAGTTGGGACAGATCACAGATACGCAGTATTTT. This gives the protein CASSLKLGQITDTQYF.

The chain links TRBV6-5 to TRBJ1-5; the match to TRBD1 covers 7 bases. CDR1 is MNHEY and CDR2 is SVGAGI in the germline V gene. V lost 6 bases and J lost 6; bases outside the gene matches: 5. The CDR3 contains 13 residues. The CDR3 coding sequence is TGTGCCAGCAGCTTGACAGGGACTCAGCCCCAGCATTTT. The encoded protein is CASSLTGTQPQHF.

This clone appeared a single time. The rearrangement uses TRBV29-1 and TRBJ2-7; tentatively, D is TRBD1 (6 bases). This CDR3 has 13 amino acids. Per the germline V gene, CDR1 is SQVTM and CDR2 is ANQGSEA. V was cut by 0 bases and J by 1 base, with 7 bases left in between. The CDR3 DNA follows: TGCAGCGTTGAAGAGGACAGTTCCTACGAGCAGTACTTC. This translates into CSVEEDSSYEQYF.

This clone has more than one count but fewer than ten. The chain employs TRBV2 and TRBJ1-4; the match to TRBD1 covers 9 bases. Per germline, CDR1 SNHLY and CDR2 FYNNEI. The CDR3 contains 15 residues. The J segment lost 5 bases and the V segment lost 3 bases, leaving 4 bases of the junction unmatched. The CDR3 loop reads CASSDRGTGNEKLFF. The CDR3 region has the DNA TGTGCCAGCAGTGATAGGGGGACAGGGAATGAAAAACTGTTTTTT.

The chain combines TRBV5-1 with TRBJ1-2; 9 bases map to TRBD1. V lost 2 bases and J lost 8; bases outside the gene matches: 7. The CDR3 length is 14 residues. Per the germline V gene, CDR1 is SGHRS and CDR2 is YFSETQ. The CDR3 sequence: CASSFRTGDSGYTF. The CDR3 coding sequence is TGCGCCAGCAGCTTCAGGACAGGGGATAGCGGCTACACCTTC.

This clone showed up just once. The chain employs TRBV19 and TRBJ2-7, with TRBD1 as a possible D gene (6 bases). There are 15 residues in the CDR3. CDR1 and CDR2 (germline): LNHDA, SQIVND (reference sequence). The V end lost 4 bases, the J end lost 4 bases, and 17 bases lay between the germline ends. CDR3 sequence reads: CASSKTTGIGYEQYF. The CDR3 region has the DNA TGTGCCAGTAGTAAAACGACAGGAATAGGGTACGAGCAGTACTTC.

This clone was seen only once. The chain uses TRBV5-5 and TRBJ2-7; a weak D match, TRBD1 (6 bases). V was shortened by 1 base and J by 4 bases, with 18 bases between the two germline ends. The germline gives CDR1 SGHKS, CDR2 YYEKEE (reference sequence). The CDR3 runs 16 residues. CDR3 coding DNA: TGTGCCAGCAGCTTGTCCCCCGGACAGCAGGGATACGAGCAGTACTTC. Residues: CASSLSPGQQGYEQYF.

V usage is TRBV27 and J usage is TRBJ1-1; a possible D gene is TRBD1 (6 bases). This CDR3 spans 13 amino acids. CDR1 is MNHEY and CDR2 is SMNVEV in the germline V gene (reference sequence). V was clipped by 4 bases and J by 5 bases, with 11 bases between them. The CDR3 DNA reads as TGTGCCAGCAGTTATCAGGGGTGGACTGAAGCTTTCTTT. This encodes CASSYQGWTEAFF.